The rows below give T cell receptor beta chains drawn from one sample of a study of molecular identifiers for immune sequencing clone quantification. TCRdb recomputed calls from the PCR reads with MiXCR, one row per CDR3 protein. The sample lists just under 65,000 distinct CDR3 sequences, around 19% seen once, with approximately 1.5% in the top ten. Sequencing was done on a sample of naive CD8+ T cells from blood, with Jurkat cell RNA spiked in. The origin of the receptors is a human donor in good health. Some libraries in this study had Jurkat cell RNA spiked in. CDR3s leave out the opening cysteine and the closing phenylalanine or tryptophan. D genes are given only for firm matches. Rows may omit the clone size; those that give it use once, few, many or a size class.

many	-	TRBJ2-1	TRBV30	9	ASGDFNEQF
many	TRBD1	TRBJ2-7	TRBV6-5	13	ASSYGQGGTYEQY
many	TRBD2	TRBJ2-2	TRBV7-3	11	ASQRENTGELF
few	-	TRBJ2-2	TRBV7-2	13	ASSPQTANTGELF
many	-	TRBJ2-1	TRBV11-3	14	ASSSRDSSSYNEQF
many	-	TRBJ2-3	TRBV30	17	AWSPPSNPVSIRGDTQY
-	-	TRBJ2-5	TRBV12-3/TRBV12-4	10	ASSFNQETQY
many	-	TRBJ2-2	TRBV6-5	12	ASSYSITYGELF
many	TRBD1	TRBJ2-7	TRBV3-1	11	ASSPTGVNEQY
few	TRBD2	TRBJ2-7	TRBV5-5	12	ASGEGLAPYEQY
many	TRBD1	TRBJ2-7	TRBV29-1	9	STRTGPEQY
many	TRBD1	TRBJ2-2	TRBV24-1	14	ATSDGQGGNTGELF
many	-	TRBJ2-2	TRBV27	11	ASTRRNTGELF